This T cell receptor beta chain was sequenced for a study of beta chain features in type 1 diabetes (dated by TCRdb to the late 2010s). Background for the entire study: Mean age, gender distribution, total cell number and subset yield did not differ between patients and healthy donors. In the study, recently diagnosed type 1 diabetes patients and matched healthy donors were compared on the TCRB repertoires of their sorted circulating CD4+ T cell subsets. A total of about 100 million sorted cells were examined across all samples, and RNA yield correlated strongly with the number of cells per subset. Naive and central memory subsets were obtained from all 30 or so donors, but regulatory and stem cell-like memory subsets were isolated from only 8 patients and roughly 8 healthy donors. Here is what the overall study found, with its caveats: Fewer insertions and more nucleotide deletions at VDJ recombination sites were observed in patients with type 1 diabetes, implying thymic rearrangement abnormalities. Because the HLA sub-analyses included only small numbers of individuals, any influence of HLA type on TCRB rearrangement was left unresolved. Because cDNA was sequenced instead of genomic DNA, highly expressing activated cells could be over-represented, though the groups showed no difference in activation or CD3 levels. Shorter templates might have been favored by PCR, but patient and control samples were amplified and corrected together, so both groups would have been affected equally by any skew. In all four CD4+ subsets, TCRB CDR3 length was moderately but significantly shorter in type 1 diabetes patients. The naive, central memory and regulatory TCRB repertoires appeared to resemble one another more closely among patients than among healthy donors.

As encoded in the germline V gene (reference sequence), CDR1 is SGHNT while CDR2 is YYREEE. Trimming takes 4 bases from V and 7 bases from J, and the germline ends sit 18 bases apart. There are 15 amino acids in the CDR3, from cysteine to phenylalanine inclusive. CDR3 DNA only is kept here, 45 bases in frame from base 1. From each donor, a single peripheral blood sample of around 0.12 L on average was drawn into heparinised tubes. Naive, central memory, regulatory and stem cell-like memory CD4+ T cells were sorted on a BD FACSAria II using a panel including CD45RO, CCR7, CD25, CD127, CD95 and CD27. Every sorted population had a purity above 95%. PBMCs were isolated right away by Lymphoprep density gradient centrifugation and were stained directly, without culture. So that batch effects would be minimized, each experiment stained and sorted samples in pairs, pairing one healthy donor with one patient.

The entire isolated RNA was reverse transcribed using the High Capacity cDNA Reverse Transcription Kit, and thus expressed TCRB transcripts were sequenced. Naive, central memory and regulatory T cell samples underwent deep immunoSEQ sequencing, averaging around 4 million total reads per sample. Sorted cells were lysed in RLT buffer and RNA was extracted with DNase-treated RNeasy Micro or Mini kits, depending on cell number. To prevent cross-contamination, every cell subset was processed on its own, while patient and healthy donor samples were processed together. The immunoSEQ multiplex PCR was used to amplify TCRB sequences from cDNA, generating 87-bp fragments that spanned the CDR3 region. The amplicons were sequenced using the Illumina HiSeq platform. The authors processed their data as follows. PCR bias was computationally corrected using synthetic template baselines, reads within Hamming distance 2 were collapsed, and singletons that could not be merged were discarded. Reads were aligned to IMGT to assign V, D and J genes, CDR3 length, and insertions or deletions at six rearrangement sites. Clonotype counts were normalized to sorted cell number within each subset before computing true diversity and Gini coefficients with the tcR R package. Repertoire sharing was quantified using the overlap coefficient calculated on TCRB nucleotide sequences. Out-of-frame TCRB sequences from naive cells were analyzed as a proxy for the pre-selection repertoire. TCRdb mirrors the immuneACCESS table, restricted to in-frame sequences. Some clones are absent from its copies; in checked studies, under half trace to an unresolved V gene, and the reason for the others is unknown. From that table come the V and J calls and clone size; the DNA was used to work out D and trimming. The sample yields about 900,000 clones; roughly 17% were counted once. The top ten clones comprise about 0.02% of the sample.

As concerns this clone: It lacks a known antigen. No qualities accompany the bases; no much larger clone lies one base away.

The sequence is built from TRBV5-4 and TRBJ1-5; the D gene cannot be resolved reliably. The receptor's source is a woman in her late teens or twenties in good health. The sample consisted of naive CD4+ T cells from blood. Read against the paper, the sample's cell subset or site label means: true naive CD4+ T cells. The nucleotide sequence is given as TGTGCCAGCAGCCAAGATTTAGGAGTTGGGCAGCCCCAGCATTTT. This gives the protein CASSQDLGVGQPQHF.